The 2 T cell receptor beta chains below were found in one sample sequenced in a study of blood T cell repertoires in COVID-19. Repertoires were generated with immunoSEQ multiplex PCR, while TCRdb's copy carries only in-frame clones and drops some. The data hold approximately 300,000 clones, with around 87% observed a single time. The sample taken for sequencing was PBMCs or T cells enriched from blood (not recorded which). These receptors all come from a woman aged 25 to 39 who had recovered from COVID-19.

The J gene is TRBJ2-1, the V gene TRBV18; 7 bases are a match to TRBD1. Germline CDR1 KGHSH, CDR2 LQKENI. The CDR3 is made up of 14 amino acids. V lost 4 bases and J lost 5; bases outside the gene matches: 5. CDR3 nucleotide sequence: TGTGCCAGCTCACTCATGGGACAGAACAATGAGCAGTTCTTC. This sequence encodes CASSLMGQNNEQFF.

This rearrangement joins TRBV5-1 to TRBJ1-2; TRBD1 agrees at 7 bases. The J segment lost 2 bases and the V segment lost 4 bases, leaving 2 bases of the junction unmatched. The CDR3 length is 13 residues. Germline values: CDR1 SGHRS, CDR2 YFSETQ. CDR3 DNA: TGCGCCAGCAGCCCGGGACAGAACTATGGCTACACCTTC. Translated: CASSPGQNYGYTF.